These T cell receptor beta chains were read from a single sample in a study of T-cell memory formation after mild COVID-19. TCRdb independently ran MiXCR on the 5' RACE reads; one entry per CDR3 protein. This repertoire shows over 450,000 distinct CDR3 sequences, roughly 20% found once; its top ten account for around an eighth. Specimen: PBMCs or a T cell subset sorted from them (not recorded which). The receptors stem from an adult woman who had mild COVID-19 (a few samples of this study predate the infection). Cell type and time point are not known. The CDR3 runs from the conserved cysteine through the conserved F or W. D genes are given only for firm matches. Size is omitted from some rows. Given values are once, few, many or a class for expanded clones.

CDR3nt | CDR3aa | j_gene | d_gene | v_gene | abundance
TGTGCCACCAGTGACGCGGCAACTAGCACGGATGAGCAGTTCTTC | CATSDAATSTDEQFF | TRBJ2-1 | - | TRBV24-1 | many
TGTGCCAGCGGGCCCGAAGAGACCCAGTACTTC | CASGPEETQYF | TRBJ2-5 | - | TRBV11-2 | few
TGTGCCAGCAGTTTATATGGCTACACCTTC | CASSLYGYTF | TRBJ1-2 | - | TRBV12-3/TRBV12-4 | many
TGTGATAGGGGGCAAGGCTACACCTTC | CDRGQGYTF | TRBJ1-2 | TRBD1 | TRBV12-3/TRBV12-4 | -
TGTGCCAGCAGTTTCCAGACTAGCGGGGTTACCGGGGAGCTGTTTTTT | CASSFQTSGVTGELFF | TRBJ2-2 | TRBD2 | TRBV27 | -
TGTGCCAGCAGTGCGGCCCAGAGAGGCTCCTACAATGAGCAGTTCTTC | CASSAAQRGSYNEQFF | TRBJ2-1 | - | TRBV6-1 | -
TGCAGCGTTGCGGATTCCCGGGGGAACACTGAAGCTTTCTTT | CSVADSRGNTEAFF | TRBJ1-1 | - | TRBV29-1 | -
TGTGCCAGCAGCCGTAGGACTAGCGGCACAGATACGCAGTATTTT | CASSRRTSGTDTQYF | TRBJ2-3 | TRBD2 | TRBV9 | few
TGTGCCAGCAGCTTACCGGACGAGCAGTACTTC | CASSLPDEQYF | TRBJ2-7 | - | TRBV11-2 | -
TGTGCCAGCAGCTTAGCGGTACGGGATCTTCAAGCCTACGAGCAGTACTTC | CASSLAVRDLQAYEQYF | TRBJ2-7 | - | TRBV11-3 | few
TGCGCCAGCAGCCCCCTTCTAGCGGGGAGTGACAATGAGCAGTTCTTC | CASSPLLAGSDNEQFF | TRBJ2-1 | TRBD2 | TRBV4-3 | -
TGTGCCAGCAGTTTTCTAGCTAGGCGGCTTAAGAACACCGGGGAGCTGTTTTTT | CASSFLARRLKNTGELFF | TRBJ2-2 | - | TRBV27 | -
TGTGCCGGCAGTTTAAGGGCCCCCGACGTCCTGACTTTC | CAGSLRAPDVLTF | TRBJ2-6 | - | TRBV12-3/TRBV12-4 | once
TGTGCCAGCAGTGGGGACAGCACTGTAAGCACCGGGGAGCTGTTTTTT | CASSGDSTVSTGELFF | TRBJ2-2 | TRBD1 | TRBV6-1 | -
TGTGCCAGCAGCCAAGACCACGGACAGGGGAACACTGAAGCTTTCTTT | CASSQDHGQGNTEAFF | TRBJ1-1 | TRBD1 | TRBV14 | -
TGTGCCACCAGCAGAGGACAGGGTGGGGTATACGAGCAGTACTTC | CATSRGQGGVYEQYF | TRBJ2-7 | TRBD1 | TRBV15 | -
TGCGCCAGCAGCCAAGTTTCACTAGCGATCAATGAGCAGTTCTTC | CASSQVSLAINEQFF | TRBJ2-1 | TRBD2 | TRBV4-1 | once